This T cell receptor (beta chain) was profiled in a study of T cell clusters in autoimmune cytopenias (dated by TCRdb to between 2018 and 2021). As for the study more broadly: Per sample, TRB sequencing gave a median depth of approximately 54,000 reads and a median of about 2,300 distinct TRB clonotypes. TRB and IGH repertoires from peripheral blood were sequenced in autoimmune cytopenia patients at active disease and during treatment follow-up, with healthy, CLL and autoimmune hepatitis controls included alongside. The goal of the study was to find out whether patients with autoimmune cytopenia have a disease-specific immune repertoire signature that could be used as a blood-based biomarker.

TRB rearrangements were amplified by multiplex PCR following a touch-down protocol, with the TRB-A and TRB-B primer pools mixed in one tube. Illumina adapters and sample indices were attached to the amplicons through two consecutive PCR reactions using Phusion HS II polymerase. Amplicons were gel-purified with the NucleoSpin Gel and PCR Clean-up kit, then quantified by Qubit and quality-checked on an Agilent 2100 Bioanalyzer. Sequencing of the libraries was performed on an Illumina MiSeq with 600-cycle, single-indexed, paired-end runs. Per the original workflow: MiXCR version 2.1.12, together with the default MiXCR reference library, was used to align and assemble the TRB reads. A clone was defined by each unique CDR3 nucleotide sequence, and the analysis included only productive sequences with two or more reads. To assess repertoire diversity, an R script computed alpha-parameterized diversity profiles (alpha 0 to 5), which included the Shannon (alpha 1) and Simpson (alpha 2) indices. Combinatorial TRB VJ usage was calculated with the tcR package and was compared between cohorts by principal component analysis performed with ade4. GLIPH was used to cluster TCRbeta CDR3s in pairs of cohorts matched for age and read depth, and a Wilcoxon test was used to compare cluster frequencies. TCRdb reprocessed the reads, and each CDR3 protein sequence is entered once, without DNA. TCRdb, not the authors, supplied the V and J calls. The sample table on file contains more than 4,000 distinct CDR3 sequences. The ten most abundant clones make up under 25% of the sample.

TRB amplification used 250 ng of peripheral blood genomic DNA, tens of thousands of genome equivalents, per sample. CDR1 and CDR2, per the germline V gene, are SGHRS and YFSETQ. From the cysteine through the phenylalanine, the CDR3 covers 15 amino acids. This entry has no DNA. Regarding this clonotype: There is no known antigen for this receptor.

Paper-wide results and their limitations: GLIPH results suggested that primary autoimmune cytopenia patients were missing physiological T cell clusters, with about 53 clusters found only in healthy donors compared with 15 to 20 found only in patients. The T cell clusters were defined only in silico, and the functional role of the clusters still needed to be validated experimentally. TRB repertoire shifts, with less even repertoires in secondary cytopenia and CLL, mostly reflected lymphoma bias rather than autoimmunity. Healthy donors showed 2.5 to 3.5-fold more exclusive TRB clusters than active autoimmune hepatitis patients, consistent with an autoimmunity-wide signature. The cluster-lack signature was not seen for secondary cytopenia versus CLL, apparently masked by the dominant lymphoma-associated repertoire.

Recombination linked TRBV5-1 to TRBJ1-1; TCRdb outputs TRBD1, but without DNA this stays unchecked. This sequence was found in a human donor with an autoimmune cytopenia or autoimmune hepatitis (not recorded which). Sequenced material: peripheral blood. Here the CDR3 is given as CASSLAGGRDTEAFF.